A single sample is the source of the 30 T cell receptor beta chains below, sequenced in a study of PD-L1 blockade in urothelial cancer. Stated time point: peripheral blood 6 weeks after treatment start. Profiled with immunoSEQ multiplex PCR; TCRdb holds only in-frame clones, not every one. The table lists over 70,000 clones, roughly 80% of them singletons, with about 8.4% in the top ten. This sample comprised PBMCs, obtained around atezolizumab (anti-PD-L1) treatment. All receptors derive from a man aged 65-85 years with urothelial cancer.

The chain couples TRBV2 to TRBJ2-1, with 7 bases matching TRBD2. V was pared by 8 bases and J by 12 bases, with 10 bases of the junction left unmatched. The CDR3 spans 12 residues. Germline lookup yields CDR1 SNHLY and CDR2 FYNNEI. CDR3 in DNA: TGTGCCAGCGGACTAGGCCAGGGTTTGCAGTTCTTC. Its translation: CASGLGQGLQFF.

V usage is TRBV7-3 and J usage is TRBJ1-5; possible D gene TRBD1, 5 bases. Germline V gene lookup returns CDR1 SGHTA and CDR2 FQGTGA. This CDR3 region has 16 residues. V lost 5 bases and J lost 2, with 16 bases in between. The CDR3 is CASSTPDTLRNQPQHF. DNA for the CDR3: TGTGCCAGCAGCACCCCGGACACCCTGCGCAATCAGCCCCAGCATTTT.

The rearrangement uses TRBV7-3 and TRBJ2-1, with 9 bases identical to TRBD2. The CDR3 spans 16 residues. CDR1 and CDR2 from the germline V gene are SGHTA and FQGTGA. Germline trimming cut 5 bases from V and 5 bases from J; bases unmatched to any gene: 10. CDR3 bases: TGTGCCAGCAGCGCCCAGAGCGGGGGGATTAACAATGAGCAGTTCTTC. Protein: CASSAQSGGINNEQFF.

This chain uses TRBV19 with TRBJ2-7; 9 nucleotides align to TRBD1. The CDR3 covers 16 residues. The junction had 12 bases not matched to a gene; V was cut back by 4 bases and J by 5 bases. Germline CDR1 is LNHDA and CDR2 is SQIVND (reference sequence). The CDR3 region has the DNA TGTGCCAGTAGTAAGGTTCGGGGACAGGGAGTTCACGAGCAGTACTTC. The encoded protein is CASSKVRGQGVHEQYF.

This clone was seen once. The chain carries TRBV11-3 and TRBJ2-5; possibly TRBD1 for D (6 bases). The CDR3 runs to 18 residues. V gave up 0 bases and J gave up 7 bases, with 24 bases separating them. The germline gives CDR1 SGHNT, CDR2 YENEEA. CDR3 loop: CASSLDQWYLGGGVTQYF. CDR3 nucleotides: TGTGCCAGCAGCTTAGATCAGTGGTATCTTGGGGGCGGTGTGACCCAGTACTTC.

In regard to this clone: A read error may account for a junction end that differs from germline. The chain uses TRBV4-1 and TRBJ2-1; 7 bases align to TRBD2. The CDR3 spans 18 residues. The V gene's germline CDR1 is MGHRA and CDR2 YSYEKL. CDR3 region: CAGSQDPILERDYNEQFF. The CDR3 coding sequence is TGCGCCGGCAGCCAAGATCCGATCTTGGAGCGGGACTACAATGAGCAGTTCTTC.

The chain carries TRBV27 and TRBJ2-4; TRBD2 aligns across 9 bases. Per the germline V gene, CDR1 is MNHEY and CDR2 is SMNVEV (reference sequence). The ends lost 3 bases at V and 3 bases at J; junction bases unmatched: 6. The CDR3 totals 16 residues. The DNA of the CDR3 is TGTGCCAGCAGTTTCCGCAGCGGGGGGTTCAAAAACATTCAGTACTTC. Its protein product is CASSFRSGGFKNIQYF.

In its sample, this clone was seen once. J is TRBJ2-3 and V is TRBV13, with 7 nucleotides matching TRBD2. Germline CDR1 reads PRHDT; CDR2 reads FYEKMQ (reference sequence). The CDR3 contains 15 residues. V gave up 3 bases and J gave up 0 bases; unmatched junction bases: 3. CDR3: CASSFLRGSTDTQYF. CDR3 nucleotides: TGTGCCAGCAGCTTCCTGCGGGGGAGCACAGATACGCAGTATTTT.

This clone showed up just once. This chain joins TRBV27 and TRBJ1-3, with TRBD1 as a possible D gene (6 bases). This CDR3 is 15 amino acids long. Deletions cut 4 bases from V and 4 bases from J, with 14 bases between. CDR1 MNHEY and CDR2 SMNVEV come from the germline V gene (reference sequence). The CDR3 reads CASSSQGSGGNTIYF. CDR3 nucleotide sequence: TGTGCCAGCAGTTCACAGGGTTCGGGAGGAAACACCATATATTTT.

This chain links TRBV7-6 with TRBJ2-1; 8 bases agree with TRBD1. Germline assignment: CDR1 SGHVS and CDR2 FNYEAQ. The CDR3 has 16 amino acids. Trimming removed 7 bases from V and 6 bases from J; junction bases left unmatched: 14. The CDR3 DNA reads TGTGCCAGCACCACCGCCCGACAGGGGACCACCAATGAGCAGTTCTTC. Translated: CASTTARQGTTNEQFF.

The V and J genes are TRBV11-2 and TRBJ2-3; D is possibly TRBD2 (5 bases). CDR1 and CDR2 (germline): SGHAT, FQNNGV. The V gene lost 3 bases and the J gene lost 3 bases, with 10 bases spanning the gap. The CDR3 runs 14 residues. CDR3 amino acids: CASSFGLATDTQYF. The CDR3 nucleotides are TGTGCCAGCAGCTTCGGGCTAGCTACAGATACGCAGTATTTT.

This chain links TRBV5-1 with TRBJ1-5, with 9 bases that match TRBD1. The junction had 3 bases not matched to a gene; V was cut back by 4 bases and J by 4 bases. Germline V gene lookup returns CDR1 SGHRS and CDR2 YFSETQ. CDR3 length: 14 residues. The CDR3 is CASSTGQGNQPQHF. CDR3 DNA sequence: TGCGCCAGCAGCACGGGACAGGGTAATCAGCCCCAGCATTTT.

Only a few counts were recorded for this clone. The V gene is TRBV28, the J gene TRBJ2-5; no clear D. Germline values: CDR1 MDHEN, CDR2 SYDVKM. CDR3 size: 13 residues. The V end was cut by 6 bases, the J end by 6 bases, with 14 bases between. CDR3: CASSPTNRQTQYF. CDR3 nucleotide sequence: TGTGCCAGCAGCCCTACTAATCGGCAGACCCAGTACTTC.

This chain uses TRBV5-4 with TRBJ2-2, with D tentatively TRBD2 (6 bases). CDR1 and CDR2 (germline): SGHNT, YYREEE (reference sequence). CDR3 size: 16 residues. The V and J ends lost 3 bases and 4 bases respectively, with 16 bases between them. CDR3 in DNA: TGTGCCAGCAGCTCGGGACTCATAGAAGGCACCGGGGAGCTGTTTTTT. It encodes CASSSGLIEGTGELFF.

V is TRBV18 and J is TRBJ1-5, with 7 nucleotides matching TRBD1. The CDR3 spans 15 residues. The germline V gene encodes CDR1 KGHSH and CDR2 LQKENI. J was trimmed by 3 bases and V by 0 bases; bases with no gene match: 2. CDR3 DNA sequence: TGTGCCAGCTCACCACCGGGACAGCTCAATCAGCCCCAGCATTTT. It is translated as CASSPPGQLNQPQHF.

The chain carries TRBV6-4 and TRBJ2-1, with a tentative D call TRBD2 (6 bases). CDR3 length: 14 residues. The germline CDR1 and CDR2 sequences are MRHNA and SNTAGT. The V and J ends lost 6 bases and 5 bases respectively, with 14 bases between them. DNA of the CDR3: TGTGCCAGCAGCCCTGGGGGAGGAGACAATGAGCAGTTCTTC. This sequence encodes CASSPGGGDNEQFF.

This chain connects TRBV4-1 to TRBJ2-3, with D perhaps matching TRBD1 (6 bases). V lost 5 bases, J lost 4 bases, and 10 bases lay in between. The CDR3 has 13 residues. Germline V gene sequence: CDR1 MGHRA, CDR2 YSYEKL. The CDR3 DNA is TGCGCCAGCAGCAAACAGGGTTCAGATACGCAGTATTTT. It yields the protein CASSKQGSDTQYF.

V gene TRBV5-1 combines with J gene TRBJ2-3, with D perhaps TRBD1 (6 bases). Trimming took off 7 bases at V and 4 bases at J, with 25 bases between the two ends. The CDR3 extends over 17 amino acids. Germline CDR1 reads SGHRS; CDR2 reads YFSETQ. CDR3: CASSMGRLTGRADTQYF. The CDR3, as DNA: TGCGCCAGCTCCATGGGCCGCTTGACAGGACGGGCAGATACGCAGTATTTT.

This chain uses TRBV4-3 with TRBJ2-3; D might be TRBD2 (5 bases). Germline V gene sequence: CDR1 LGHNA, CDR2 YSLEER. V was pared by 2 bases and J by 5 bases, with 14 bases between. This CDR3 has 15 residues. CDR3 bases: TGCGCCAGCAGCCAAAACCCCGAAGCGGAAGATACGCAGTATTTT. Amino acids: CASSQNPEAEDTQYF.

A single count supports this clone. This chain links TRBV6-4 with TRBJ2-3; D possibly corresponds to TRBD2 (6 bases). The CDR3 consists of 14 residues. The germline V and J ends were trimmed by 3 bases and 4 bases, with 11 bases remaining between them. The germline CDR1 and CDR2 sequences are MRHNA and SNTAGT. CDR3 protein: CASSEFRGADTQYF. The CDR3 DNA follows: TGTGCCAGCAGTGAATTCCGCGGGGCAGATACGCAGTATTTT.

This rearrangement joins TRBV7-8 to TRBJ2-1, with 9 bases aligning to TRBD2. From germline, CDR1 is SGHVS and CDR2 FQNEAQ. J gave up 5 bases and V 1 base, and 3 bases lay outside the gene matches. There are 15 residues in the CDR3. The CDR3 loop reads CASSLGASGNNEQFF. The CDR3 nucleotides are TGTGCCAGCAGCTTAGGGGCTAGCGGGAACAATGAGCAGTTCTTC.

The chain couples TRBV11-3 to TRBJ1-4; D possibly corresponds to TRBD1 (6 bases). V gave up 0 bases and J gave up 6 bases, with 8 bases separating them. The CDR3 has 14 residues. Germline CDR1 SGHNT, CDR2 YENEEA. The CDR3 region is CASSLEQGDEKLFF. CDR3 nucleotides: TGTGCCAGCAGCTTAGAACAGGGAGATGAAAAACTGTTTTTT.

The chain links TRBV10-3 to TRBJ2-3; a possible D gene is TRBD1 (6 bases). V was shortened by 4 bases and J by 0 bases, with 8 bases between the two germline ends. CDR1 is ENHRY and CDR2 is SYGVKD in the germline V gene. This CDR3 comprises 14 residues. The CDR3 DNA follows: TGTGCCATCAGTGGACAGGATAGCACAGATACGCAGTATTTT. Protein product: CAISGQDSTDTQYF.

The rearrangement links TRBV5-4 to TRBJ1-4, with D maybe TRBD1 (5 bases). Per germline, CDR1 SGHNT and CDR2 YYREEE (reference sequence). Trimming shortened V by 3 bases and J by 2 bases, and 11 bases separated the two germline ends. This CDR3 region has 15 residues. Written as DNA, the CDR3 is TGTGCCAGCAGCTCGCCGGGGGGGACTAATGAAAAACTGTTTTTT. Translating gives CASSSPGGTNEKLFF.

The chain has TRBV12-5 and TRBJ2-5; weak D call: TRBD1 (6 bases). CDR1 and CDR2 from the germline V gene are LGHNT and FRNRAP. The CDR3 is 13 amino acids. The V and J ends lost 6 bases and 5 bases respectively, with 13 bases between them. The CDR3 DNA reads TGTGCTAGTGGGGTACAGGGATCTGAGACCCAGTACTTC. Its translation is CASGVQGSETQYF.

The genes are TRBV29-1 and TRBJ1-3; 8 nucleotides align to TRBD1. Germline V lookup: CDR1 SQVTM, CDR2 ANQGSEA. This CDR3 is 15 amino acids long. The ends lost 7 bases at V and 0 bases at J; junction bases unmatched: 8. In DNA, the CDR3 is TGCAGCGCCACCGGACAGGGAATCTCTGGAAACACCATATATTTT. Translating it yields CSATGQGISGNTIYF.

The V and J genes are TRBV29-1 and TRBJ1-4; 7 positions agree with TRBD1. This CDR3 has 13 amino acids. Trimming removed 1 base from V and 7 bases from J; junction bases left unmatched: 3. The germline CDR1 and CDR2 sequences are SQVTM and ANQGSEA. CDR3 amino acids: CSVEGQGSEKLFF. CDR3 sequence (DNA): TGCAGCGTTGAAGGACAGGGCAGTGAAAAACTGTTTTTT. Supplemented by reference TRBV29-1 and TRBJ1-4, the full variable domain reads SAVISQKPSRDICQRGTSLTIQCQVDSQVTMMFWYRQQPGQSLTLIATANQGSEATYESGFVIDKFPISRPNLTFSTLTVSNMSPEDSSIYLCSVEGQGSEKLFFGSGTQLSVL.

The chain recombines TRBV6-1 with TRBJ1-4; no definite D call. The CDR3 spans 14 residues. Trimming took 6 bases from V and 4 from J, leaving 12 bases between them. The germline CDR1 and CDR2 sequences are MNHNS and SASEGT. CDR3 protein: CASSLVLVNEKLFF. The DNA for the CDR3 is TGTGCCAGCAGCCTAGTTCTTGTTAATGAAAAACTGTTTTTT.

V usage is TRBV7-6 and J usage is TRBJ2-6; maybe TRBD1 (5 bases). This CDR3 contains 16 residues. V was pared by 1 base and J by 0 bases, with 7 bases between. Germline lookup yields CDR1 SGHVS and CDR2 FNYEAQ. CDR3 DNA sequence: TGTGCCAGCAGCTTAGAAGGGGTCTCTGGGGCCAACGTCCTGACTTTC. Encoded protein: CASSLEGVSGANVLTF.

CDR3 DNA sequence: TGTGCCAGCAGCCCGGGGACAGGGAGGGGTACTGAAGCTTTCTTT. As protein: CASSPGTGRGTEAFF. The genes are TRBV7-6 and TRBJ1-1, with 9 nucleotides matching TRBD1. Per germline, CDR1 SGHVS and CDR2 FNYEAQ. V lost 5 bases, J lost 5 bases, and 9 bases stayed unmatched. This CDR3 has 15 amino acids.